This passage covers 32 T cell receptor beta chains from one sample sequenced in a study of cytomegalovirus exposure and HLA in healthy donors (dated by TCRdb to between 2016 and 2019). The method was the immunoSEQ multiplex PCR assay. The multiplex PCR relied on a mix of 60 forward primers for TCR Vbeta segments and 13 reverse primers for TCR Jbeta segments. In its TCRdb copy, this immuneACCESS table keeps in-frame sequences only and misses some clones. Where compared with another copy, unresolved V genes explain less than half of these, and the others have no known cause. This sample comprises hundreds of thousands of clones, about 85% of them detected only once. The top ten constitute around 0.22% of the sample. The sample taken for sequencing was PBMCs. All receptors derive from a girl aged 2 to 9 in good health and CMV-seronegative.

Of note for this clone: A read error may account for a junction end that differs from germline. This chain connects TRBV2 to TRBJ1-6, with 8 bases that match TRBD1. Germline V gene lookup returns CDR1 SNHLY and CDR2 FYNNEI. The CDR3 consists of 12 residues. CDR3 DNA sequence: TGTGCCAGCAGTGAACGGAGGGACAGGAGTGTCTTT. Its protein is CASSERRDRSVF.

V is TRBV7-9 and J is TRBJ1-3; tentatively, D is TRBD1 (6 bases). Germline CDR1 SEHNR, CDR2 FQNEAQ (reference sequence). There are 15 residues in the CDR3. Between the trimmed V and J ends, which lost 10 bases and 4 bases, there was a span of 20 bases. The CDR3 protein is CATPGDTGMGNTIYF. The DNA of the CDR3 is TGTGCCACCCCAGGGGATACTGGTATGGGAAACACCATATATTTT.

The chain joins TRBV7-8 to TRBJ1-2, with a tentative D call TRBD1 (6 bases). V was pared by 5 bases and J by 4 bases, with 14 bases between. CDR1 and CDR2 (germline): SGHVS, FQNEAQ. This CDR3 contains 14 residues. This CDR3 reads CASSPAGEGYGYTF. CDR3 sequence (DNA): TGTGCCAGCAGCCCCGCAGGGGAAGGCTATGGCTACACCTTC.

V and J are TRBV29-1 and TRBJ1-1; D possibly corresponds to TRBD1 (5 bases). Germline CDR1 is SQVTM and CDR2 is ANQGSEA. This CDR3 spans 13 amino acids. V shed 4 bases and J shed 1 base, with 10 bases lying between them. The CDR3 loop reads CSVGGQPNTEAFF. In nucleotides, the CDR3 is TGCAGCGTTGGAGGACAACCGAACACTGAAGCTTTCTTT.

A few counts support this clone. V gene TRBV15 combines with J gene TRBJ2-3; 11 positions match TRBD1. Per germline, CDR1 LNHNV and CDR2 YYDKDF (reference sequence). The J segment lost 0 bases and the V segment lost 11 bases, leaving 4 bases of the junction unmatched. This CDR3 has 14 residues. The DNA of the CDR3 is TGTGCCGCGGGACAGGGGGGTAGCACAGATACGCAGTATTTT. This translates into CAAGQGGSTDTQYF.

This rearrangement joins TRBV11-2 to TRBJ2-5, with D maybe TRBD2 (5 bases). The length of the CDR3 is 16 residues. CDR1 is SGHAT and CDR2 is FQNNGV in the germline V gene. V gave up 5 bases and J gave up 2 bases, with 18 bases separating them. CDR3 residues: CASSLSASSVQETQYF. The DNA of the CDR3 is TGTGCCAGCAGCCTTAGCGCCAGTAGCGTGCAAGAGACCCAGTACTTC.

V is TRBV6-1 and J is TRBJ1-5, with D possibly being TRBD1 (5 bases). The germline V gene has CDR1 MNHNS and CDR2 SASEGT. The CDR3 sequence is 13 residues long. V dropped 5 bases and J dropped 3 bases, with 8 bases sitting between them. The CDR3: CASSQGSNQPQHF. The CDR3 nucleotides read TGTGCCAGCAGTCAGGGTTCCAATCAGCCCCAGCATTTT.

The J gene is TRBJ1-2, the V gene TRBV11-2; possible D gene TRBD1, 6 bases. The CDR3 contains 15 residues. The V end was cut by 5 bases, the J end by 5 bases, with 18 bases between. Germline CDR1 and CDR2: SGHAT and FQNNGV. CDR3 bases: TGTGCCAGCAGCCTCACCTACAGGGTGGGATATGGCTACACCTTC. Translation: CASSLTYRVGYGYTF.

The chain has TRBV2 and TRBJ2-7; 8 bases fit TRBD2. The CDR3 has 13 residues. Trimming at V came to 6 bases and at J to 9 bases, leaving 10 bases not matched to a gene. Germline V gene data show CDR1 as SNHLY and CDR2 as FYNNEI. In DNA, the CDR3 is TGTGCCAGCAGCCCGGGAGGGGGATGGGGGCAGTACTTC. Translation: CASSPGGGWGQYF.

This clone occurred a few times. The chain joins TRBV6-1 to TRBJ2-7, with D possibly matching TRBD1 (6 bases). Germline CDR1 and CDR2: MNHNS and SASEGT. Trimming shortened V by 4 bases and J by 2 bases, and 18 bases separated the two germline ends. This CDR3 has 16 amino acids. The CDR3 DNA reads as TGTGCCAGCAGTGGAGTCGGAACCAACAGGGCCTACGAGCAGTACTTC. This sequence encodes CASSGVGTNRAYEQYF.

CDR3 protein: CASSFYRANEQFF. In DNA form, the CDR3 reads TGTGCCAGCAGTTTTTACAGGGCTAATGAGCAGTTCTTC. The rearrangement joins TRBV6-5 to TRBJ2-1, with a possible D match to TRBD1 (6 bases). Trimming took off 4 bases at V and 7 bases at J, with 11 bases between the two ends. There are 13 residues in the CDR3. Looked up from germline, CDR1 is MNHEY and CDR2 is SVGAGI.

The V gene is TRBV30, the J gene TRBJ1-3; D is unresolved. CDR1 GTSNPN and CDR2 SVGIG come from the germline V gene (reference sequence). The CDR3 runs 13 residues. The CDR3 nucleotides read TGTGCGCGAGGGCGGTCACCTGGAAACACCATATATTTT. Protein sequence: CARGRSPGNTIYF.

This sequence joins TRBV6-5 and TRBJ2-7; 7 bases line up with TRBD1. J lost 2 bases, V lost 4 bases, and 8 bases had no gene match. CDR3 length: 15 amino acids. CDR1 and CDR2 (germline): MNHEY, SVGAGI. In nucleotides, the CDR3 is TGTGCCAGCAGTTCCTACGACGGACAGGCCTACGAGCAGTACTTC. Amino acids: CASSSYDGQAYEQYF.

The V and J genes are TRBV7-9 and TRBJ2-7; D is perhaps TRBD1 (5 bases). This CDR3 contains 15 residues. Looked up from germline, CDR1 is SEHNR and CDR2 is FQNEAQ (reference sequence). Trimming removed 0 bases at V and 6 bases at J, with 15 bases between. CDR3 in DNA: TGTGCCAGCAGCTTAGCGGGGCTAGGATGGAGCGAGCAGTACTTC. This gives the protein CASSLAGLGWSEQYF.

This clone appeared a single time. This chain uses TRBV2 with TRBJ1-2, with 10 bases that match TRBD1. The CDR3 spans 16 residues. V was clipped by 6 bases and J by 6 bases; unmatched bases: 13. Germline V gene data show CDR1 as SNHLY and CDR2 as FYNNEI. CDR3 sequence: CASRHTGTGARDGYTF. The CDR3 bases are TGTGCCAGCAGACACACCGGGACAGGGGCGCGCGATGGCTACACCTTC. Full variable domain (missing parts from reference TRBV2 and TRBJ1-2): EPEVTQTPSHQVTQMGQEVILRCVPISNHLYFYWYRQILGQKVEFLVSFYNNEISEKSEIFDDQFSVERPDGSNFTLKIRSTKLEDSAMYFCASRHTGTGARDGYTFGSGTRLTVV.

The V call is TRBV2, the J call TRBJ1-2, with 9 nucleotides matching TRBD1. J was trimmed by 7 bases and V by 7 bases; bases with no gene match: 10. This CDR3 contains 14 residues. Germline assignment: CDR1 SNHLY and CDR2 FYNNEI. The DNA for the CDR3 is TGTGCCAGCATACCGGGACAGGGAAGGGGTGGCTACACCTTC. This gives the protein CASIPGQGRGGYTF.

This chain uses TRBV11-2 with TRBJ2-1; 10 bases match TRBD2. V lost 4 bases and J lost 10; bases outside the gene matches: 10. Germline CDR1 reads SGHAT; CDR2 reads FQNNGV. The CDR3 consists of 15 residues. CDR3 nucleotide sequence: TGTGCCAGCAGCTCCGACCCAGCGGGAGGGGTAGAGCAGTTCTTC. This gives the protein CASSSDPAGGVEQFF.

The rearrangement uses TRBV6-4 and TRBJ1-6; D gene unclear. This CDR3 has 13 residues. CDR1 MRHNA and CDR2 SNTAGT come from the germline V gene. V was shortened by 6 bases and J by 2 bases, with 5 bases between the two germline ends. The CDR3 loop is CASRETYNSPLHF. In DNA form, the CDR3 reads TGTGCCAGCAGGGAGACCTATAATTCACCCCTCCACTTT.

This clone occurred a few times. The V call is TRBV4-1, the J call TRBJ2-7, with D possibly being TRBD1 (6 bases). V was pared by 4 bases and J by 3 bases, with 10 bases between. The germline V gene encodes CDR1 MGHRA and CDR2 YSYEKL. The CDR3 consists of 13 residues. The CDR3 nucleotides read TGCGCCAGCAGCCGCACAGGGTACTACGAGCAGTACTTC. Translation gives CASSRTGYYEQYF.

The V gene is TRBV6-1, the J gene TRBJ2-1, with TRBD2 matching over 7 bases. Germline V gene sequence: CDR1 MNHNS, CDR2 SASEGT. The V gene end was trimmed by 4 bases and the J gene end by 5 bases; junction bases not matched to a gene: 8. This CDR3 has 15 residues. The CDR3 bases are TGTGCCAGCAGTGCGCGGGAGACCGGGAACAATGAGCAGTTCTTC. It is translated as CASSARETGNNEQFF.

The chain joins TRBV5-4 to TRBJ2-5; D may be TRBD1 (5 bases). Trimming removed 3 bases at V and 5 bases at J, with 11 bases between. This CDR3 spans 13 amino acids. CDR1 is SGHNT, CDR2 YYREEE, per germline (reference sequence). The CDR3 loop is CASSSTVRETQYF. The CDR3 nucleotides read TGTGCCAGCAGCTCGACAGTCCGGGAGACCCAGTACTTC. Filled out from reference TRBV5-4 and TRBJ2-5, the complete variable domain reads ETGVTQSPTHLIKTRGQQVTLRCSSQSGHNTVSWYQQALGQGPQFIFQYYREEENGRGNFPPRFSGLQFPNYSSELNVNALELDDSALYLCASSSTVRETQYFGPGTRLLVL.

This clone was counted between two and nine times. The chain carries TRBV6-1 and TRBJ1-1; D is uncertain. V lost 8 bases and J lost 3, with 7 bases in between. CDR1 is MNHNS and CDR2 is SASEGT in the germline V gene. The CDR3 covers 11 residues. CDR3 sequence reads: CASDLYTEAFF. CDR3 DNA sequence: TGTGCCAGCGATCTATACACTGAAGCTTTCTTT.

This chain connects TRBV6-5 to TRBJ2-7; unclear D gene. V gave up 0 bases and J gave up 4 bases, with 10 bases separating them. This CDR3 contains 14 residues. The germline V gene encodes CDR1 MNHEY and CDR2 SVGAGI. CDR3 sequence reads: CASSYSITRYEQYF. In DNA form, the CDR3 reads TGTGCCAGCAGTTACTCGATAACGAGATACGAGCAGTACTTC.

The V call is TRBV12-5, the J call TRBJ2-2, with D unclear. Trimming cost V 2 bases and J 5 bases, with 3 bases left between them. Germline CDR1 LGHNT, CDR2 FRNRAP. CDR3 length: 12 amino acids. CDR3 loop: CASGLTTGELFF. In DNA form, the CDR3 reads TGTGCTAGTGGTTTGACTACCGGGGAGCTGTTTTTT. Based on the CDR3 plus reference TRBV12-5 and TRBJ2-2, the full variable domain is DARVTQTPRHKVTEMGQEVTMRCQPILGHNTVFWYRQTMMQGLELLAYFRNRAPLDDSGMPKDRFSAEMPDATLATLKIQPSEPRDSAVYFCASGLTTGELFFGEGSRLTVL.

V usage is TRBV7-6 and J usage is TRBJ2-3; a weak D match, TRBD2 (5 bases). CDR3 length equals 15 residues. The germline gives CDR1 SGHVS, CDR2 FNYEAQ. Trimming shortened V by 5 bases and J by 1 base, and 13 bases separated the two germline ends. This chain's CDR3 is CASSPSGLGTDTQYF. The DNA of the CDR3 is TGTGCCAGCAGCCCCAGCGGCTTAGGCACAGATACGCAGTATTTT. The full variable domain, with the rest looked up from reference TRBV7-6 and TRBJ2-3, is GAGVSQSPRYKVTKRGQDVALRCDPISGHVSLYWYRQALGQGPEFLTYFNYEAQQDKSGLPNDRFSAERPEGSISTLTIQRTEQRDSAMYRCASSPSGLGTDTQYFGPGTRLTVL.

DNA for the CDR3: TGCGCCAGCAGTCAATGCCGGACAGGAATGTTCCTCTACGAGCAGTACTTC. The encoded protein is CASSQCRTGMFLYEQYF. This chain joins TRBV23-1 and TRBJ2-7; 7 bases are a match to TRBD1. TRBV23-1 is an ORF; its function is uncertain. Losses at the gene ends were 1 base for V and 3 bases for J; bases not matched to a gene: 12. This CDR3 spans 17 amino acids.

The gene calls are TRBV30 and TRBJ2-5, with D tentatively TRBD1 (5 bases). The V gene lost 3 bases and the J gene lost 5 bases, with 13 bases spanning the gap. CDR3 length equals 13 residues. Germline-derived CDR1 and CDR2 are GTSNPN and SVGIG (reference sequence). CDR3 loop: CAWRSGKGETQYF. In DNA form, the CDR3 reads TGTGCCTGGAGATCAGGGAAGGGGGAGACCCAGTACTTC.

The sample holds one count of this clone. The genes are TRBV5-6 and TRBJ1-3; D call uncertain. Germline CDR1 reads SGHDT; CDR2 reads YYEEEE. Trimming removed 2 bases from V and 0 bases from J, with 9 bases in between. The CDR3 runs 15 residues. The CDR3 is CASSFQALSGNTIYF. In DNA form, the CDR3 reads TGTGCCAGCAGCTTCCAGGCCCTCTCTGGAAACACCATATATTTT.

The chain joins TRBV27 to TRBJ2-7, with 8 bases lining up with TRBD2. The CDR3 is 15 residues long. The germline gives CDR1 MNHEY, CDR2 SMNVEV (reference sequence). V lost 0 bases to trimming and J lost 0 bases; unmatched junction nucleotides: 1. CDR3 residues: CASSLSAGGSYEQYF. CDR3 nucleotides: TGTGCCAGCAGTTTATCGGCGGGGGGCTCCTACGAGCAGTACTTC.

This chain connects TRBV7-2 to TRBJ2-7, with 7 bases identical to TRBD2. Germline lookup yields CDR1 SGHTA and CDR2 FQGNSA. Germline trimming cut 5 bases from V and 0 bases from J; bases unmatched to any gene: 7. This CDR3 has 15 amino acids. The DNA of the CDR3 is TGTGCCAGCAGCCGCCAGCGGGGCAGCTCCTACGAGCAGTACTTC. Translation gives CASSRQRGSSYEQYF. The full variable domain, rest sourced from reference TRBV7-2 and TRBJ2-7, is GAGVSQSPSNKVTEKGKDVELRCDPISGHTALYWYRQSLGQGLEFLIYFQGNSAPDKSGLPSDRFSAERTGGSVSTLTIQRTQQEDSAVYLCASSRQRGSSYEQYFGPGTRLTVT.

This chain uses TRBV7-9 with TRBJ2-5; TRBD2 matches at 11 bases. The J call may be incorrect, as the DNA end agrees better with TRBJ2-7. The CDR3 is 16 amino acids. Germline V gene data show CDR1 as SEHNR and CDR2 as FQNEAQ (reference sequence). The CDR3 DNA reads TGTGCCAGCACCACCTCGGGACTAGCGGACTCCTACGAGCAGTACTTC. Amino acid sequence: CASTTSGLADSYEQYF.

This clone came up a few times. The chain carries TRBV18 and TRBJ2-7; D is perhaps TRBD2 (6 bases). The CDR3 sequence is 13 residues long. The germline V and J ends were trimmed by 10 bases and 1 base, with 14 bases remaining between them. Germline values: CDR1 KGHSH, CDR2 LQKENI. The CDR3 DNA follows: TGTGCCACCAGCAGGGACTTGTCCTACGAGCAGTACTTC. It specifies CATSRDLSYEQYF.